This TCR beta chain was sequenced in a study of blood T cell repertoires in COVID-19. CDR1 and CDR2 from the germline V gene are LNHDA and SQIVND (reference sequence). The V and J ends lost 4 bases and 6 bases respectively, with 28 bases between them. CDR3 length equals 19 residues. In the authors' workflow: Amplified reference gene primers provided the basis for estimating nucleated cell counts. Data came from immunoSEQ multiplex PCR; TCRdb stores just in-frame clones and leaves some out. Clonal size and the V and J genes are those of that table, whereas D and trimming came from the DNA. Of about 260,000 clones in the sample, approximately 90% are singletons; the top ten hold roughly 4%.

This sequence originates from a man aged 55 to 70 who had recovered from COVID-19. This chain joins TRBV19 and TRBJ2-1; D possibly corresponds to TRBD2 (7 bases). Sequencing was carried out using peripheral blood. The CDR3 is CASSNGAWGGPEDFNEQFF. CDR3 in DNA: TGTGCCAGTAGTAATGGGGCATGGGGGGGCCCTGAAGACTTCAATGAGCAGTTCTTC.